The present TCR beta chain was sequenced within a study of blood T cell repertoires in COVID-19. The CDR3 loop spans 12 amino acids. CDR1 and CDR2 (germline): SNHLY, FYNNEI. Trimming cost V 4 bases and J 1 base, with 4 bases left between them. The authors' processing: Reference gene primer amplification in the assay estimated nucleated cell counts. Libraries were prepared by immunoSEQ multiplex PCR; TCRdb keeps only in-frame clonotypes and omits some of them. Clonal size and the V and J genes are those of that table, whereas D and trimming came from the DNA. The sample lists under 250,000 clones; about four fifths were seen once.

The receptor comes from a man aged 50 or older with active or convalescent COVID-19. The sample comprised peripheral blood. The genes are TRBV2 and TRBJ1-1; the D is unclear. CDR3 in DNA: TGTGCCAGCAGTGTGAGGAACACTGAAGCTTTCTTT. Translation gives CASSVRNTEAFF.